The 17 T cell receptor beta chains below come from one sample, sequenced in a study of shared clonotypes between healthy human individuals (dated by TCRdb to about 2020). Libraries were prepared through the immunoSEQ multiplex PCR assay. The clones in this table, taken by TCRdb from immuneACCESS, are in-frame only. Not every clone is retained; where verified, under half of the shortfall comes from an unresolved V gene, and the cause of the rest is unknown. Across this sample there are about 1.1 million clones, with approximately 77% seen only once. Together, the top ten hold more than 0.85% of the sample. The sequenced sample consisted of memory CD4+ T cells from PBMCs. The cell subset or site label of this sample denotes: CD45RA-negative fraction. The receptors originated from a man aged 18-30 years in good health. Some clones in this sample may be carry-over from other donors' samples.

The chain couples TRBV28 to TRBJ2-7; TRBD2 is a possible D gene (5 bases). CDR1 MDHEN and CDR2 SYDVKM come from the germline V gene. The germline V and J ends were trimmed by 4 bases and 7 bases, with 20 bases remaining between them. The CDR3 length is 15 residues. CDR3 sequence (DNA): TGTGCCAGCAGTTCCCCCCCCCTCAGCTCGGGGGAGCAGTACTTC. Its translation: CASSSPPLSSGEQYF.

The chain employs TRBV28 and TRBJ1-2; 9 nucleotides match TRBD1. J was trimmed by 4 bases and V by 6 bases; bases with no gene match: 3. The CDR3 spans 13 residues. CDR1 and CDR2 from the germline V gene are MDHEN and SYDVKM. This CDR3 is CASRGDRAYGYTF. The CDR3 nucleotides are TGTGCCAGCAGGGGGGACAGGGCCTATGGCTACACCTTC.

Worth noting for this clone: This may arise from a read error, as a much more abundant clone is one base away. The gene calls are TRBV5-5 and TRBJ1-1; TRBD1 aligns across 7 bases. With 4 bases clipped from V and 1 base from J, the junction kept 1 base outside the gene matches. The CDR3 is 13 amino acids. Germline CDR1 SGHKS, CDR2 YYEKEE (reference sequence). In DNA, the CDR3 is TGTGCCAGCAGCCGGACAGGGAACACTGAAGCTTTCTTT. Encoded protein: CASSRTGNTEAFF.

V gene TRBV7-9 combines with J gene TRBJ2-5, with TRBD2 as a possible D gene (5 bases). Germline CDR1 reads SEHNR; CDR2 reads FQNEAQ (reference sequence). The length of the CDR3 is 15 residues. The V and J ends lost 2 bases and 5 bases respectively, with 15 bases between them. The CDR3, as DNA: TGTGCCAGCAGCTTACTGTCATCCGGGGAGGAGACCCAGTACTTC. It is translated as CASSLLSSGEETQYF.

The V and J genes are TRBV28 and TRBJ2-3; TRBD1 agrees at 8 bases. The CDR3 has 15 residues. Trimming cost V 6 bases and J 6 bases; bases outside gene matches: 11. CDR1 is MDHEN and CDR2 is SYDVKM in the germline V gene. The CDR3 region has the DNA TGTGCCAGCAGCCGCCCCCAGGGGGCTATGGATACGCAGTATTTT. Encoded protein: CASSRPQGAMDTQYF.

This clone was detected a few times. The chain carries TRBV7-2 and TRBJ2-7; D is possibly TRBD2 (6 bases). The V gene lost 3 bases and the J gene lost 2 bases, with 14 bases spanning the gap. This CDR3 has 15 amino acids. Germline V CDR1 and CDR2: SGHTA, FQGNSA. The CDR3 nucleotides are TGTGCCAGCAGCTTGGGACCCCCGGGGGCCTACGAGCAGTACTTC. Translating it yields CASSLGPPGAYEQYF. The full variable domain, rest sourced from reference TRBV7-2 and TRBJ2-7, is GAGVSQSPSNKVTEKGKDVELRCDPISGHTALYWYRQSLGQGLEFLIYFQGNSAPDKSGLPSDRFSAERTGGSVSTLTIQRTQQEDSAVYLCASSLGPPGAYEQYFGPGTRLTVT.

The chain has TRBV29-1 and TRBJ1-1; no definite D call. CDR1 and CDR2 (germline): SQVTM, ANQGSEA. V was trimmed by 7 bases and J by 2 bases, leaving 11 bases between them. The CDR3 is 12 amino acids. CDR3 coding DNA: TGCAGCGCCGAGAGGCGTAACACTGAAGCTTTCTTT. This translates into CSAERRNTEAFF. Variable domain in full (rest from reference TRBV29-1 and TRBJ1-1): SAVISQKPSRDICQRGTSLTIQCQVDSQVTMMFWYRQQPGQSLTLIATANQGSEATYESGFVIDKFPISRPNLTFSTLTVSNMSPEDSSIYLCSAERRNTEAFFGQGTRLTVV.

This clone came up a few times. The chain is built from TRBV7-2 and TRBJ1-2; D call uncertain. CDR1 is SGHTA, CDR2 FQGNSA, per germline. Trimming shortened V by 6 bases and J by 4 bases, and 15 bases separated the two germline ends. This CDR3 comprises 14 residues. As DNA, the CDR3 is TGTGCCAGCAGAGTGGCGGGTGGTGGCTATGGCTACACCTTC. It is translated as CASRVAGGGYGYTF.

In this sample, this clone turned up many times. The gene calls are TRBV7-9 and TRBJ1-1; D gene uncertain. Germline values: CDR1 SEHNR, CDR2 FQNEAQ (reference sequence). Trimming removed 6 bases at V and 4 bases at J, with 6 bases between. CDR3 length equals 11 residues. CDR3 loop: CASRWLTEAFF. The CDR3 DNA follows: TGTGCCAGCAGATGGCTCACTGAAGCTTTCTTT.

This chain links TRBV27 with TRBJ1-2; 8 positions match TRBD1. This CDR3 spans 15 amino acids. The trim removed 4 bases at V and 2 bases at J, leaving 6 bases unmatched. Germline CDR1 is MNHEY and CDR2 is SMNVEV (reference sequence). CDR3 nucleotides: TGTGCCAGCAGTTCTTTACGACAGGGGAACTATGGCTACACCTTC. Translated: CASSSLRQGNYGYTF.

The chain carries TRBV7-9 and TRBJ1-2; no reliable D call. Deletions cut 2 bases from V and 2 bases from J, with 12 bases between. CDR3 size: 15 residues. The germline V gene encodes CDR1 SEHNR and CDR2 FQNEAQ (reference sequence). CDR3 DNA: TGTGCCAGCAGCTTATATGAGGGCGCGAACTATGGCTACACCTTC. As protein: CASSLYEGANYGYTF. Full variable domain (outside the CDR3, taken from reference TRBV7-9 and TRBJ1-2): DTGVSQNPRHKITKRGQNVTFRCDPISEHNRLYWYRQTLGQGPEFLTYFQNEAQLEKSRLLSDRFSAERPKGSFSTLEIQRTEQGDSAMYLCASSLYEGANYGYTFGSGTRLTVV.

V usage is TRBV5-1 and J usage is TRBJ1-5; the match to TRBD1 covers 10 bases. V shed 3 bases and J 1 base; nucleotides not matched to a gene: 4. This CDR3 has 16 amino acids. Germline CDR1 and CDR2: SGHRS and YFSETQ. The CDR3 bases are TGCGCCAGCAGCTGGGGGGACAGGGGCAGCAATCAGCCCCAGCATTTT. Translated: CASSWGDRGSNQPQHF.

The genes are TRBV12-2 and TRBJ2-1; the table gives TRBD2 as D, unverified against the DNA. TRBV12-2 is labeled a pseudogene. This CDR3 has 17 residues. In nucleotides, the CDR3 is TGTGCAAGTCGCTTAGCGGGCCCGGGACTTCAGGAAGATGAGCAGTTCTTC. Its translation is CASRLAGPGLQEDEQFF.

The chain couples TRBV28 to TRBJ1-4; the match to TRBD1 covers 7 bases. The CDR3 totals 15 residues. Germline V gives CDR1 MDHEN, CDR2 SYDVKM. Trimming at V came to 2 bases and at J to 8 bases, leaving 8 bases not matched to a gene. CDR3 amino acids: CASSLVGGGLEKLFF. The DNA for the CDR3 is TGTGCCAGCAGTTTAGTGGGAGGGGGCTTAGAAAAACTGTTTTTT.

The chain carries TRBV28 and TRBJ2-1; TRBD2 agrees at 7 bases. Per germline, CDR1 MDHEN and CDR2 SYDVKM. The length of the CDR3 is 19 residues. The J segment lost 7 bases and the V segment lost 3 bases, leaving 21 bases of the junction unmatched. The chain's CDR3 is CASSLLFPREYLSINEQFF. In DNA, the CDR3 is TGTGCCAGCAGTTTGCTGTTTCCGCGGGAGTATCTATCGATTAATGAGCAGTTCTTC.

The chain combines TRBV6-6 with TRBJ2-1; 8 bases fit TRBD2. Trimming took 6 bases from V and 7 from J; bases not matched to a gene: 11. The CDR3 covers 15 residues. Germline V gene sequence: CDR1 MNHNY, CDR2 SVGAGI (reference sequence). The CDR3, as DNA: TGTGCCAGCAGCCCCCGGGGGGGAGTCGGGAATGAGCAGTTCTTC. It yields the protein CASSPRGGVGNEQFF.

With respect to this clone: The sample contains more than one DNA sequence encoding this CDR3. The V gene is TRBV10-3, the J gene TRBJ2-3, with 13 bases that match TRBD2. In germline, CDR1 is ENHRY, CDR2 SYGVKD. The CDR3 covers 16 residues. V dropped 6 bases and J dropped 0; count of bases not matched to a gene: 3. DNA for the CDR3: TGTGCCATCAGGCCGGGACTAGCGGGGAGCACAGATACGCAGTATTTT. Its protein is CAIRPGLAGSTDTQYF.